These 14 T cell receptor beta chains share one sample of origin, sequenced in a study of shared clonotypes between healthy human individuals. Naivety among CD8 cells was defined by CD45RO negativity and positive CCR7 selection, thereby excluding terminally differentiated effector memory CD45RA+ cells. Method: immunoSEQ multiplex PCR; TCRdb's copy keeps in-frame clones and lacks some. The sample lists 800,000 or so clones, 95% to 97% occurring once. Material: naive CD8+ T cells sorted from blood. The receptor source for this set is a young man in good health.

This chain uses TRBV27 with TRBJ2-7; 10 bases line up with TRBD1. Germline V gene lookup returns CDR1 MNHEY and CDR2 SMNVEV (reference sequence). The CDR3 sequence is 15 residues long. V was clipped by 3 bases and J by 2 bases; unmatched bases: 4. Written as DNA, the CDR3 is TGTGCCAGCAGTTTTGGGACAGGGGATACCTACGAGCAGTACTTC. Its translation is CASSFGTGDTYEQYF.

CDR3 in amino acids: CASSGIAGDYNEQFF. The CDR3 nucleotides are TGTGCCAGCAGCGGTATAGCAGGAGATTACAATGAGCAGTTCTTC. The rearrangement joins TRBV7-9 to TRBJ2-1, with unresolved D. The CDR3 has 15 residues. V was cut by 5 bases and J by 4 bases, with 15 bases left in between. Looked up from germline, CDR1 is SEHNR and CDR2 is FQNEAQ (reference sequence). The full variable domain, in which reference TRBV7-9 and TRBJ2-1 provide the parts outside the CDR3, is DTGVSQNPRHKITKRGQNVTFRCDPISEHNRLYWYRQTLGQGPEFLTYFQNEAQLEKSRLLSDRFSAERPKGSFSTLEIQRTEQGDSAMYLCASSGIAGDYNEQFFGPGTRLTVL.

This chain connects TRBV7-8 to TRBJ2-7; 8 bases are a match to TRBD1. The V and J ends lost 5 bases and 7 bases, in that order; junction bases with no gene match: 13. Looked up from germline, CDR1 is SGHVS and CDR2 is FQNEAQ. CDR3 length: 15 amino acids. The CDR3 DNA follows: TGTGCCAGCAGCGTGATAGGGACAGGCCCTTTTGAGCAGTACTTC. Translation gives CASSVIGTGPFEQYF.

The genes are TRBV19 and TRBJ2-7; 13 nucleotides line up with TRBD2. The CDR3 has 15 residues. With 5 bases clipped from V and 7 bases from J, the junction kept 8 bases outside the gene matches. Germline CDR1 LNHDA, CDR2 SQIVND (reference sequence). The CDR3 loop reads CASSSGLAGVREQYF. The CDR3 DNA is TGTGCCAGTAGTTCAGGACTAGCGGGAGTTCGAGAGCAGTACTTC.

This clone was observed a few times. The rearrangement joins TRBV7-3 to TRBJ2-7, with 10 bases that match TRBD2. In germline, CDR1 is SGHTA, CDR2 FQGTGA. CDR3 length: 15 amino acids. Trimming at V came to 1 base and at J to 4 bases, leaving 4 bases not matched to a gene. Written as DNA, the CDR3 is TGTGCCAGCAGCTTAATAGCGGGAGGCGTTTACGAGCAGTACTTC. Its protein is CASSLIAGGVYEQYF. The full variable domain, in which reference TRBV7-3 and TRBJ2-7 provide the parts outside the CDR3, is GAGVSQTPSNKVTEKGKYVELRCDPISGHTALYWYRQSLGQGPEFLIYFQGTGAADDSGLPNDRFFAVRPEGSVSTLKIQRTERGDSAVYLCASSLIAGGVYEQYFGPGTRLTVT.

This chain joins TRBV30 and TRBJ1-5; the match to TRBD1 covers 7 bases. The J segment lost 1 base and the V segment lost 4 bases, leaving 7 bases of the junction unmatched. Germline-derived CDR1 and CDR2 are GTSNPN and SVGIG (reference sequence). There are 15 residues in the CDR3. The CDR3 bases are TGTGCCTGGACTCCCTCGACAGGGAGCAATCAGCCCCAGCATTTT. As protein: CAWTPSTGSNQPQHF. The whole variable domain, filled in from reference TRBV30 and TRBJ1-5, reads SQTIHQWPATLVQPVGSPLSLECTVEGTSNPNLYWYRQAAGRGLQLLFYSVGIGQISSEVPQNLSASRPQDRQFILSSKKLLLSDSGFYLCAWTPSTGSNQPQHFGDGTRLSIL.

The chain recombines TRBV7-8 with TRBJ1-5; maybe TRBD1 (5 bases). The CDR3 is made up of 16 amino acids. V lost 1 base and J 1 base, leaving 11 bases between the germline ends. Germline V CDR1 and CDR2: SGHVS, FQNEAQ. This CDR3 is CASSLGARGSNQPQHF. In DNA form, the CDR3 reads TGTGCCAGCAGCTTAGGGGCGCGGGGGAGCAATCAGCCCCAGCATTTT.

This clone occurred once. The gene calls are TRBV7-8 and TRBJ2-2, with D possibly called TRBD1 or TRBD2 (7 bases each). From germline, CDR1 is SGHVS and CDR2 FQNEAQ. V lost 2 bases to trimming and J lost 6 bases, with 22 bases between them. This CDR3 comprises 18 residues. The chain's CDR3 is CASSLYRPSTGRAGELFF. The CDR3 DNA follows: TGTGCCAGCAGCTTATATCGCCCGTCGACAGGGAGGGCCGGGGAGCTGTTTTTT.

The chain combines TRBV7-9 with TRBJ2-1, with 7 bases identical to TRBD1. There are 15 residues in the CDR3. The V segment lost 6 bases and the J segment 5 bases; nucleotides outside the gene matches: 10. Germline V lookup: CDR1 SEHNR, CDR2 FQNEAQ (reference sequence). Here the CDR3 reads CASRTKGQTHNEQFF. The CDR3 nucleotides are TGTGCCAGCAGGACCAAGGGACAGACCCACAATGAGCAGTTCTTC.

Points on this clone: The junction departs from the called germline gene at one end, perhaps through a read error. The rearrangement joins TRBV7-7 to TRBJ2-1; 12 bases agree with TRBD1. CDR1 is SSHAT, CDR2 FNYEAQ, per germline (reference sequence). This CDR3 is built from 14 residues. The CDR3 DNA is TGTGCTAGCAGCCTCGGGACAGGGGGCGGTGAGCAGTTCTTC. Translated: CASSLGTGGGEQFF.

The rearrangement uses TRBV5-6 and TRBJ2-2; unclear D gene. V was pared by 2 bases and J by 0 bases, with 14 bases between. CDR3 length equals 17 residues. Germline loops: CDR1 SGHDT, CDR2 YYEEEE. The CDR3: CASSLSSATSNTGELFF. In DNA form, the CDR3 reads TGTGCCAGCAGCTTATCTTCAGCTACCTCGAACACCGGGGAGCTGTTTTTT.

The chain has TRBV28 and TRBJ2-6; TRBD1 might be the D (6 bases). V gave up 6 bases and J gave up 0 bases, with 12 bases separating them. The germline gives CDR1 MDHEN, CDR2 SYDVKM. The CDR3 has 16 amino acids. This chain's CDR3 is CASRRTETSGANVLTF. DNA for the CDR3: TGTGCCAGCAGACGGACAGAGACCTCTGGGGCCAACGTCCTGACTTTC.

The CDR3 is CASSLGLAREQYF. Here the CDR3 DNA reads TGTGCCAGCAGCTTGGGACTAGCTCGCGAGCAGTACTTC. This chain links TRBV5-6 with TRBJ2-7; 7 bases map to TRBD2. The CDR3 consists of 13 residues. With 0 bases clipped from V and 6 bases from J, the junction kept 3 bases outside the gene matches. Germline CDR1 reads SGHDT; CDR2 reads YYEEEE.

The J gene is TRBJ2-2, the V gene TRBV19; 11 positions agree with TRBD2. Trimming removed 4 bases from V and 4 bases from J; junction bases left unmatched: 5. Germline CDR1 is LNHDA and CDR2 is SQIVND (reference sequence). The CDR3 sequence is 16 residues long. The CDR3 DNA is TGTGCCAGTAGTACGGGACTAGCGGAGCCCACCGGGGAGCTGTTTTTT. Translation gives CASSTGLAEPTGELFF.